Here is one T cell receptor beta chain with its context. No antigen is known for it. V lost 6 bases to trimming and J lost 3 bases, with 14 bases between them. Looked up from germline, CDR1 is LNHDA and CDR2 is SQIVND (reference sequence). This CDR3 region has 14 residues. The data derive from a study of T cell responses to AZD1222 COVID-19 vaccine. Produced via immunoSEQ multiplex PCR; TCRdb's table is partial and in-frame only. Of 120,000 to 150,000 clones detected, 85% to 90% appear once; the ten largest clones hold 5.1%. Study-level results: At baseline, seropositivity was found in only a handful of AZD1222 recipients.

The source was peripheral blood, collected 28 days after the second AZD1222 dose. The receptor's source is an adult who received the AZD1222 COVID-19 vaccine. The genes are TRBV19 and TRBJ1-1; D possibly corresponds to TRBD1 (6 bases). The CDR3 DNA reads TGTGCCAGTAGCCAACCCGGGGGCCACACTGAAGCTTTCTTT. This sequence encodes CASSQPGGHTEAFF.